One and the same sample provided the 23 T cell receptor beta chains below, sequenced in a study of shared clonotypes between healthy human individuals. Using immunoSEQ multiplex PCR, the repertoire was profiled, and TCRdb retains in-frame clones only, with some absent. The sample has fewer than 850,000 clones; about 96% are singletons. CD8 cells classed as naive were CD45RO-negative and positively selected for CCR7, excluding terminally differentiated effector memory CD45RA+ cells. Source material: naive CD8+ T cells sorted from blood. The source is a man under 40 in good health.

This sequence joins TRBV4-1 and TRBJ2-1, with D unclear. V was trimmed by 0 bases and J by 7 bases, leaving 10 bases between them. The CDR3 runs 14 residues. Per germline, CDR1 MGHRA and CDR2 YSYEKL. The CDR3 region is CASSQEVGANEQFF. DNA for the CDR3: TGCGCCAGCAGCCAAGAGGTTGGAGCGAATGAGCAGTTCTTC.

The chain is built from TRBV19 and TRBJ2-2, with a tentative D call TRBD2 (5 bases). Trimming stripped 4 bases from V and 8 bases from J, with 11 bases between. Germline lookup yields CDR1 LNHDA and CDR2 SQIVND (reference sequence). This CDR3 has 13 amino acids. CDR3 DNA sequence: TGTGCCAGTAGTAGGGCGGGCTTTGGGGAGCTGTTTTTT. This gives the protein CASSRAGFGELFF.

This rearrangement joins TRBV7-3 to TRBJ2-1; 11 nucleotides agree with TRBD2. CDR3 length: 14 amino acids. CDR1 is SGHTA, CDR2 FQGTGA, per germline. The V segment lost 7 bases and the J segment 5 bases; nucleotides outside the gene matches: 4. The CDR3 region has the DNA TGTGCCAGCAAGCTAGCGGGAGGTCACAATGAGCAGTTCTTC. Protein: CASKLAGGHNEQFF.

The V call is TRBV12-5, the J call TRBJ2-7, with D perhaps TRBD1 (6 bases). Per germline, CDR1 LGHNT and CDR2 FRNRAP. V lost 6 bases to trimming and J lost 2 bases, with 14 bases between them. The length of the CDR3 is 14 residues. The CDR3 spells CASGVRQAAYEQYF. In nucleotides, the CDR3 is TGTGCTAGTGGCGTTAGACAGGCGGCCTACGAGCAGTACTTC.

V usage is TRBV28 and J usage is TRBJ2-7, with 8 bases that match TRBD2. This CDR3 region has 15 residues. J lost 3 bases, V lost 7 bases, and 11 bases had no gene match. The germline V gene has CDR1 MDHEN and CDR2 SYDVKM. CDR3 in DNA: TGTGCCAGCACCCCTATCGGGCTAGCGGGCTACGAGCAGTACTTC. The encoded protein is CASTPIGLAGYEQYF.

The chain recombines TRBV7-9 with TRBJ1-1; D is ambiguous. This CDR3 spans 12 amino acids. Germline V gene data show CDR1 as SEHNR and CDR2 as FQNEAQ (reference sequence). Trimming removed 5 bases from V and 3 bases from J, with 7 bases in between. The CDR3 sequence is CASSLTDTEAFF. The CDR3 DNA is TGTGCCAGCAGCCTGACGGACACTGAAGCTTTCTTT.

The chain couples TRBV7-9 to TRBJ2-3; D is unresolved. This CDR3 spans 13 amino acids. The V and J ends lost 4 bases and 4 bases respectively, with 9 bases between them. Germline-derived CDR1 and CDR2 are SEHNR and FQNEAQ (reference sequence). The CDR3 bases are TGTGCCAGCAGCTCCCGGGTGGCAGATACGCAGTATTTT. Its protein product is CASSSRVADTQYF.

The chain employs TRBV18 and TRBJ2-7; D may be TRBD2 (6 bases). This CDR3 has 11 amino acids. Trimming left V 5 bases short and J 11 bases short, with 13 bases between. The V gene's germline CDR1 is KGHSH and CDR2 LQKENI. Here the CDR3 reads CASSDPRGKYF. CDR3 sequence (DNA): TGTGCCAGCTCAGACCCTCGGGGGAAGTACTTC.

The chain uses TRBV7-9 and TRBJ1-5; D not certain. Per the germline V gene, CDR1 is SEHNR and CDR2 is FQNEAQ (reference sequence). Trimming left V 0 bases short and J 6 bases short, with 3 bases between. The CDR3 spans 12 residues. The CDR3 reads CASSLASQPQHF. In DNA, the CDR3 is TGTGCCAGCAGCTTAGCCTCTCAGCCCCAGCATTTT. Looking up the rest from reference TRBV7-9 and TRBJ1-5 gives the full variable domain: DTGVSQNPRHKITKRGQNVTFRCDPISEHNRLYWYRQTLGQGPEFLTYFQNEAQLEKSRLLSDRFSAERPKGSFSTLEIQRTEQGDSAMYLCASSLASQPQHFGDGTRLSIL.

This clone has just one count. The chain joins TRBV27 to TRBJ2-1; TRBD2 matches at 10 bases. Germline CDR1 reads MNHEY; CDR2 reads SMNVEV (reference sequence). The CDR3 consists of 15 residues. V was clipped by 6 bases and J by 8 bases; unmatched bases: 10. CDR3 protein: CASSHLAGVSDEQFF. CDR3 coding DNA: TGTGCCAGCAGCCATCTAGCGGGAGTTTCGGATGAGCAGTTCTTC.

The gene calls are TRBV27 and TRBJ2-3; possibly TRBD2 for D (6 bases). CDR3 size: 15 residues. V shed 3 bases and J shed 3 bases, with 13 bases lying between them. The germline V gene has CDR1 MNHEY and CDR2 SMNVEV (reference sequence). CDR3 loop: CASSFFLASTDTQYF. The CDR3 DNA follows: TGTGCCAGCAGTTTTTTCCTAGCGTCTACAGATACGCAGTATTTT.

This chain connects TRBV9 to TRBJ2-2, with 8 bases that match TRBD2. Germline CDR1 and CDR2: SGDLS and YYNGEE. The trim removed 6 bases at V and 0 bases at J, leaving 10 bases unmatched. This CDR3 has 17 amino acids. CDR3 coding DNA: TGTGCCAGCACAAACCCGGCTAGCGGGCCGAACACCGGGGAGCTGTTTTTT. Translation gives CASTNPASGPNTGELFF. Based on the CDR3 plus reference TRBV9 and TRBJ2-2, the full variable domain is DSGVTQTPKHLITATGQRVTLRCSPRSGDLSVYWYQQSLDQGLQFLIQYYNGEERAKGNILERFSAQQFPDLHSELNLSSLELGDSALYFCASTNPASGPNTGELFFGEGSRLTVL.

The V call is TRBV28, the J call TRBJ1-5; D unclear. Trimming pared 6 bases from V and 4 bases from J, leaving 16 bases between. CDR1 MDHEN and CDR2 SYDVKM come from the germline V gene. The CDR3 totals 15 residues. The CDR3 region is CASSRWEGWNQPQHF. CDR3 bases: TGTGCCAGCAGCAGGTGGGAGGGTTGGAATCAGCCCCAGCATTTT.

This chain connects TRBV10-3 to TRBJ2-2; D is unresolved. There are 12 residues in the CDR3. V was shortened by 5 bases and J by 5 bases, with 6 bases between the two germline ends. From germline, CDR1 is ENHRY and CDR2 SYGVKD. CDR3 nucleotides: TGTGCCATCAGTTGGGGAACCGGGGAGCTGTTTTTT. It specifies CAISWGTGELFF.

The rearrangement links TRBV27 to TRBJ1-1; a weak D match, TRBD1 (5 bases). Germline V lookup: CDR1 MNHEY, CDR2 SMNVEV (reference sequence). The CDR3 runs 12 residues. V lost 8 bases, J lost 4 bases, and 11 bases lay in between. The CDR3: CASGRGVTEAFF. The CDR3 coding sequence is TGTGCCAGCGGACGGGGGGTCACTGAAGCTTTCTTT.

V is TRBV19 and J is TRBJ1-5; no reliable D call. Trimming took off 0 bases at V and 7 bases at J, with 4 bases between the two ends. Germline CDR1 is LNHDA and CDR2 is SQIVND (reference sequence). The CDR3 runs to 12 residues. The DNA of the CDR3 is TGTGCCAGTAGTATAGATATGCAGCCCCAGCATTTT. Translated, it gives CASSIDMQPQHF.

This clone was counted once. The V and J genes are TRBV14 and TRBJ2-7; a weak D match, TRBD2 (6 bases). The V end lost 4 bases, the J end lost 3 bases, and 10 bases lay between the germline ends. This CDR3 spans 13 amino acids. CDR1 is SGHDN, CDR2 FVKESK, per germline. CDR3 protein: CASSPYSGYEQYF. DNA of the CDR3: TGTGCCAGCAGCCCTTATAGCGGCTACGAGCAGTACTTC.

CDR3: CASSPFGLAGEVHEQFF. The CDR3 DNA sequence: TGTGCCAGCTCACCATTTGGACTAGCGGGAGAAGTTCATGAGCAGTTCTTC. The chain is built from TRBV18 and TRBJ2-1; 13 positions match TRBD2. V was pared by 2 bases and J by 8 bases, with 9 bases of the junction left unmatched. The CDR3 is 17 residues long. Per germline, CDR1 KGHSH and CDR2 LQKENI. Full variable domain (missing parts from reference TRBV18 and TRBJ2-1): NAGVMQNPRHLVRRRGQEARLRCSPMKGHSHVYWYRQLPEEGLKFMVYLQKENIIDESGMPKERFSAEFPKEGPSILRIQQVVRGDSAAYFCASSPFGLAGEVHEQFFGPGTRLTVL.

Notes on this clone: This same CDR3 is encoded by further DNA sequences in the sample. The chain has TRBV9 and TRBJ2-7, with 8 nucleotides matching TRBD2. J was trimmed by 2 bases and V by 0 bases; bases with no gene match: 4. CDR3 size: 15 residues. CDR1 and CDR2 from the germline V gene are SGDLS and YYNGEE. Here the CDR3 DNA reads TGTGCCAGCAGCGTAGCAAGCGGGAGTACCTACGAGCAGTACTTC. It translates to CASSVASGSTYEQYF.

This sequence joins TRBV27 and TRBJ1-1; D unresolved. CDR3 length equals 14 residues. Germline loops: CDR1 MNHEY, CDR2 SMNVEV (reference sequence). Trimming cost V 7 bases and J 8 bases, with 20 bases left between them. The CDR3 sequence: CASKRQIRGREAFF. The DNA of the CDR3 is TGTGCCAGCAAACGGCAGATTCGAGGTCGGGAAGCTTTCTTT.

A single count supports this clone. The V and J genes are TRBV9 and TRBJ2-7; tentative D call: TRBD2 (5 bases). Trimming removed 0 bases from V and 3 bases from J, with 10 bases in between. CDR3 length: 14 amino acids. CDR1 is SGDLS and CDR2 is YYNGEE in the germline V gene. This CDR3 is CASSVEAVSYEQYF. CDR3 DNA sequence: TGTGCCAGCAGCGTAGAAGCGGTTAGCTACGAGCAGTACTTC.

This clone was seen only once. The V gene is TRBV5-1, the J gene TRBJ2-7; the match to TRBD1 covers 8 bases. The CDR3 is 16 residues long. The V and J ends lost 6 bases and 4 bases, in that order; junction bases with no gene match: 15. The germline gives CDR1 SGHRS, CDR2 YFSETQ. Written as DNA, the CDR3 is TGCGCCAGCACCAATACGCAGGGGGCGGCAAGGTACGAGCAGTACTTC. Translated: CASTNTQGAARYEQYF.

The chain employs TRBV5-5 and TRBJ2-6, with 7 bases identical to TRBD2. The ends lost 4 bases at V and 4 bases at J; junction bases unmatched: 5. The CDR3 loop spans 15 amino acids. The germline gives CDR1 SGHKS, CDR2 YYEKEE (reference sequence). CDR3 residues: CASSPGLGGANVLTF. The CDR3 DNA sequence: TGTGCCAGCAGCCCCGGACTAGGGGGGGCCAACGTCCTGACTTTC. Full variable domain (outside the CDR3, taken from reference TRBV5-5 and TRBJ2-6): DAGVTQSPTHLIKTRGQQVTLRCSPISGHKSVSWYQQVLGQGPQFIFQYYEKEERGRGNFPDRFSARQFPNYSSELNVNALLLGDSALYLCASSPGLGGANVLTFGAGSRLTVL.